This passage covers 13 T cell receptor beta chains from one sample sequenced in a study of spatial heterogeneity in lung cancer. Via MiXCR, TCRdb re-called the 5' RACE reads, giving one row per CDR3 protein. The data hold some 29,000 distinct CDR3 sequences, with about 8.1% observed a single time. The time point here: sample taken at primary tumor resection. From tumor, nontumor lung or frozen PBMC, whole RNA was taken unsorted for sequencing. The sample consisted of PBMCs, taken at surgery. The receptors stem from a female donor with early-stage non-small cell lung cancer.

This clonotype was picked up many times. The chain joins TRBV28 to TRBJ1-2; D unresolved. V gave up 8 bases and J gave up 0 bases, with 13 bases separating them. The CDR3 sequence is 14 residues long. Germline CDR1 reads MDHEN; CDR2 reads SYDVKM. CDR3 DNA: TGTGCCAGCCTGCTCGGGAGGCCTAACTATGGCTACACCTTC. The encoded protein is CASLLGRPNYGYTF.

This clonotype appeared a few times. This chain links TRBV18 with TRBJ1-1; no firm D call. Between the trimmed V and J ends, which lost 2 bases and 0 bases, there was a span of 7 bases. Germline V gene lookup returns CDR1 KGHSH and CDR2 LQKENI. This CDR3 region has 14 residues. CDR3 residues: CASSPRGLNTEAFF. DNA for the CDR3: TGTGCCAGCTCACCAAGAGGCCTGAACACTGAAGCTTTCTTT.

This clonotype was observed many times. The genes are TRBV5-5 and TRBJ1-1; D may be TRBD1 (6 bases). The CDR3 runs to 13 residues. Germline CDR1 is SGHKS and CDR2 is YYEKEE (reference sequence). V dropped 4 bases and J dropped 1 base, with 8 bases sitting between them. The CDR3 reads CASSPQGNTEAFF. As DNA, the CDR3 is TGTGCCAGCAGCCCACAGGGGAACACTGAAGCTTTCTTT.

The sample holds many counts of this clonotype. In DNA, the CDR3 is TGTGCCAGCAGTCGTACGAGGGGGGTCGGGAGAGGAAAAGAGACCCAGTACTTC. Protein: CASSRTRGVGRGKETQYF. The genes are TRBV27 and TRBJ2-5; tentatively, D is TRBD1 or TRBD2 (6 bases each). The CDR3 runs 18 residues. V was cut by 5 bases and J by 3 bases, with 25 bases left in between. Germline lookup yields CDR1 MNHEY and CDR2 SMNVEV (reference sequence).

This clonotype was seen repeatedly, ten times or more. J is TRBJ2-1 and V is TRBV13; D gene unclear. The CDR3 runs to 15 residues. Germline-derived CDR1 and CDR2 are PRHDT and FYEKMQ (reference sequence). The ends were cut back, 4 bases at V and 0 bases at J, with 10 bases in the middle. CDR3 bases: TGTGCCAGCAGCTACCTTATGAGCTCCTACAATGAGCAGTTCTTC. It is translated as CASSYLMSSYNEQFF.

The sample holds a few counts of this clonotype. This may come from a read error, since a much larger clone is one base off. V and J are TRBV29-1 and TRBJ2-1; D is uncertain. In germline, CDR1 is SQVTM, CDR2 ANQGSEA. The CDR3 is 17 residues long. The CDR3 region has the DNA TGCAGCGTTGAAGGGATGGCTCCCCGGAGCTCCCACAATGAGCAGTTCTTC. Translating it yields CSVEGMAPRSSHNEQFF.

The V call is TRBV10-3, the J call TRBJ2-3; possibly TRBD2 for D (6 bases). CDR3 size: 12 residues. In germline, CDR1 is ENHRY, CDR2 SYGVKD. Deletions cut 9 bases from V and 0 bases from J, with 7 bases between. CDR3 residues: CAIGTSTDTQYF. The DNA for the CDR3 is TGTGCCATAGGGACTAGCACAGATACGCAGTATTTT.

Only a few counts were recorded for this clonotype. This chain uses TRBV20-1 with TRBJ2-3; no clear D gene. Germline V gene lookup returns CDR1 DFQATT and CDR2 SNEGSKA (reference sequence). V gave up 2 bases and J gave up 5 bases, with 11 bases separating them. The CDR3 has 13 amino acids. This CDR3 reads CSARWLFLDTQYF. The CDR3 bases are TGCAGTGCTAGATGGCTCTTCCTAGATACGCAGTATTTT.

This clonotype was seen many times. The J gene is TRBJ2-2, the V gene TRBV18; D gene ambiguous. In germline, CDR1 is KGHSH, CDR2 LQKENI. This CDR3 region has 15 residues. Between the trimmed V and J ends, which lost 1 base and 3 bases, there was a span of 9 bases. CDR3 residues: CASSPLTGDTGELFF. The CDR3 DNA follows: TGTGCCAGCTCACCACTCACTGGGGACACCGGGGAGCTGTTTTTT.

This clonotype was observed at least ten times. The chain links TRBV5-1 to TRBJ1-2; TRBD1 might be the D (5 bases). The V gene's germline CDR1 is SGHRS and CDR2 YFSETQ. This CDR3 has 18 residues. The V gene lost 1 base and the J gene lost 3 bases, with 22 bases spanning the gap. In DNA form, the CDR3 reads TGCGCCAGCAGCTTGTGGCCGATGATTCTGGGACCGGACTATGGCTACACCTTC. As protein: CASSLWPMILGPDYGYTF.

V usage is TRBV11-2 and J usage is TRBJ2-3; 7 bases fit TRBD1. After removal of 5 bases from V and 0 bases from J, the junction contained 5 bases not matched to a gene. CDR3 length equals 15 residues. CDR1 and CDR2 from the germline V gene are SGHAT and FQNNGV. CDR3 nucleotide sequence: TGTGCCAGCAGCGGGGTGACAGGGAGCACAGATACGCAGTATTTT. It is translated as CASSGVTGSTDTQYF.

This clonotype was seen many times. The chain recombines TRBV28 with TRBJ1-6; D remains ambiguous. Germline V CDR1 and CDR2: MDHEN, SYDVKM. The CDR3 spans 16 residues. Between the trimmed V and J ends, which lost 7 bases and 3 bases, there was a span of 16 bases. The CDR3 coding sequence is TGTGCCAGCACCCGGTCGGGCACAGACTATAATTCACCCCTCCACTTT. Amino acids: CASTRSGTDYNSPLHF.

This clonotype was counted ten times or more. The chain links TRBV7-3 to TRBJ2-2; D call uncertain. The germline V gene has CDR1 SGHTA and CDR2 FQGTGA. V was pared by 0 bases and J by 6 bases, with 14 bases between. CDR3 length equals 16 residues. The CDR3 here is CASSLTGYEGAGELFF. CDR3 coding DNA: TGTGCCAGCAGCTTAACGGGCTATGAAGGTGCCGGGGAGCTGTTTTTT.